This T cell receptor (beta chain) was documented in a study of T cell responses to AZD1222 COVID-19 vaccine. The V gene end was trimmed by 4 bases and the J gene end by 4 bases; junction bases not matched to a gene: 5. The CDR3 is 16 amino acids. The germline V gene has CDR1 SGHVS and CDR2 FNYEAQ. The repertoire was sequenced with immunoSEQ multiplex PCR; TCRdb's copy has only in-frame clones and lacks some. The sample has 100,000 to 150,000 clones; roughly 93% are singletons. The clonotype was recovered from an adult who received the AZD1222 COVID-19 vaccine. Here the sequenced sample was peripheral blood, taken 28 days after the second AZD1222 dose. The V and J genes are TRBV7-6 and TRBJ2-7; 15 bases align to TRBD2. CDR3: CASSSGLAGGPYEQYF. CDR3 nucleotide sequence: TGTGCCAGCAGCTCGGGACTAGCGGGAGGCCCATACGAGCAGTACTTC.